Listed here are 14 T cell receptor beta chains from one sample, sequenced in a study of OX40 agonist ivuxolimab in advanced cancers. Libraries were made using the immunoSEQ multiplex PCR assay. Here the immuneACCESS table is served through TCRdb, limited to in-frame sequences with V and J called. Missing clones are a known gap in these copies; in checked studies unresolved V genes cover under half, and the rest lacks a known reason. The sample table records 69,000 or so clones; about 91% of these occur just once. The ten largest clones add up to about 0.6% of the sample. The sample was CD4+ or CD8+ T cells sorted from blood, taken in a trial of the OX40 agonist ivuxolimab. These receptor sequences come from an adult with an advanced solid tumor such as melanoma, head and neck, liver or kidney cancer.

The table lists this clone with a count of one. The chain uses TRBV27 and TRBJ1-1; D may be TRBD1 (5 bases). The CDR3 spans 16 residues. CDR1 is MNHEY, CDR2 SMNVEV, per germline (reference sequence). Trimming removed 5 bases at V and 0 bases at J, with 16 bases between. CDR3 DNA: TGTGCCAGCAGTCCCCGACAGCCTCTCATGAACACTGAAGCTTTCTTT. Protein product: CASSPRQPLMNTEAFF.

As to this clone: Additional DNA sequences in this sample encode the identical CDR3. This sequence joins TRBV29-1 and TRBJ2-7; D perhaps matches TRBD2 (7 bases). Germline V gene sequence: CDR1 SQVTM, CDR2 ANQGSEA. Between the trimmed V and J ends, which lost 4 bases and 3 bases, there was a span of 10 bases. The CDR3 consists of 12 residues. The CDR3: CSVGEGGYEQYF. For the CDR3, the DNA is TGCAGCGTTGGGGAGGGGGGCTACGAGCAGTACTTC.

This chain connects TRBV28 to TRBJ2-2; no clear D. Germline V lookup: CDR1 MDHEN, CDR2 SYDVKM. The ends were cut back, 5 bases at V and 7 bases at J, with 8 bases in the middle. CDR3 length: 12 amino acids. CDR3 amino acids: CASSGRGGELFF. DNA for the CDR3: TGTGCCAGCAGTGGACGCGGCGGGGAGCTGTTTTTT.

V gene TRBV29-1 combines with J gene TRBJ2-1; D is ambiguous. This CDR3 has 16 residues. Germline assignment: CDR1 SQVTM and CDR2 ANQGSEA. V lost 7 bases to trimming and J lost 7 bases, with 26 bases between them. CDR3 nucleotides: TGCAGCGCCCCCCGGTCGTCCTACCCCGGTCGGAATGAGCAGTTCTTC. Translated, it gives CSAPRSSYPGRNEQFF.

The chain couples TRBV5-1 to TRBJ2-5; 8 positions agree with TRBD1. Germline assignment: CDR1 SGHRS and CDR2 YFSETQ. CDR3 length: 13 residues. Unmatched junction bases numbered 2, after V lost 4 bases and J lost 3 bases. CDR3: CASSPTGEETQYF. DNA of the CDR3: TGCGCCAGCAGCCCGACAGGGGAAGAGACCCAGTACTTC.

The CDR3 nucleotides are TGTGCCAGCAGTGTTGGCGGCGGGAGCTCTGGAAACACCATATATTTT. Encoded protein: CASSVGGGSSGNTIYF. The genes are TRBV2 and TRBJ1-3; D unclear. The V end lost 4 bases, the J end lost 0 bases, and 13 bases lay between the germline ends. This CDR3 contains 16 residues. Looked up from germline, CDR1 is SNHLY and CDR2 is FYNNEI.

The chain joins TRBV19 to TRBJ1-1, with 7 bases matching TRBD1. This CDR3 has 13 amino acids. Trimming cost V 8 bases and J 2 bases; bases outside gene matches: 5. Per germline, CDR1 LNHDA and CDR2 SQIVND (reference sequence). The CDR3 spells CASRTGRNTEAFF. The CDR3 nucleotides are TGTGCCAGTCGGACAGGAAGAAACACTGAAGCTTTCTTT.

The chain joins TRBV5-6 to TRBJ1-1; D may be TRBD1 (6 bases). Germline CDR1 reads SGHDT; CDR2 reads YYEEEE. The CDR3 runs 14 residues. Trimming removed 2 bases from V and 4 bases from J, with 12 bases in between. The CDR3 here is CASSFPGAGTEAFF. The DNA for the CDR3 is TGTGCCAGCAGCTTCCCGGGGGCTGGCACTGAAGCTTTCTTT.

The rearrangement links TRBV10-1 to TRBJ2-2; D is undetermined. CDR3 size: 13 residues. Germline V lookup: CDR1 WNHNN, CDR2 SYGVQD (reference sequence). V lost 7 bases and J lost 0, with 6 bases in between. The DNA for the CDR3 is TGCGCCAGCACCTCTCCGAACACCGGGGAGCTGTTTTTT. Translating gives CASTSPNTGELFF.

CDR3: CASSLRANSPLHF. CDR3 in DNA: TGTGCCAGCAGCTTAAGGGCGAATTCACCCCTCCACTTT. The chain has TRBV7-2 and TRBJ1-6, with D unresolved. V was pared by 2 bases and J by 7 bases, with 6 bases between. Germline CDR1 SGHTA, CDR2 FQGNSA. The CDR3 extends over 13 amino acids.

The chain links TRBV19 to TRBJ1-1, with D maybe TRBD1 (6 bases). The length of the CDR3 is 13 residues. Germline CDR1 and CDR2: LNHDA and SQIVND (reference sequence). Trimming removed 2 bases from V and 5 bases from J, with 9 bases in between. This CDR3 reads CASSIIQGTEAFF. The CDR3 DNA reads TGTGCCAGTAGTATAATACAGGGAACTGAAGCTTTCTTT.

J is TRBJ2-7 and V is TRBV18; D might be TRBD2 (5 bases). Trimming removed 0 bases from V and 1 base from J, with 7 bases in between. Germline-derived CDR1 and CDR2 are KGHSH and LQKENI. This CDR3 has 14 residues. CDR3 DNA sequence: TGTGCCAGCTCACCACCTACGGGATCCTACGAGCAGTACTTC. Translated, it gives CASSPPTGSYEQYF. The full variable domain, its missing parts supplied by reference TRBV18 and TRBJ2-7, is NAGVMQNPRHLVRRRGQEARLRCSPMKGHSHVYWYRQLPEEGLKFMVYLQKENIIDESGMPKERFSAEFPKEGPSILRIQQVVRGDSAAYFCASSPPTGSYEQYFGPGTRLTVT.

This clone was detected only once. The genes are TRBV12-5 and TRBJ2-3, with TRBD1 as a possible D gene (5 bases). The CDR3 length is 14 residues. Looked up from germline, CDR1 is LGHNT and CDR2 is FRNRAP. V lost 3 bases and J 0 bases, leaving 7 bases between the germline ends. The CDR3 nucleotides are TGTGCTAGTGGTTTAGGACAAAGCACAGATACGCAGTATTTT. This encodes CASGLGQSTDTQYF.

The chain is built from TRBV6-1 and TRBJ2-4; TRBD1 aligns across 8 bases. V lost 2 bases, J lost 2 bases, and 8 bases stayed unmatched. Germline V gene lookup returns CDR1 MNHNS and CDR2 SASEGT. The CDR3 is 17 amino acids. Here the CDR3 reads CASSELQGAGTKNIQYF. CDR3 DNA sequence: TGTGCCAGCAGTGAACTCCAGGGGGCAGGAACCAAAAACATTCAGTACTTC.